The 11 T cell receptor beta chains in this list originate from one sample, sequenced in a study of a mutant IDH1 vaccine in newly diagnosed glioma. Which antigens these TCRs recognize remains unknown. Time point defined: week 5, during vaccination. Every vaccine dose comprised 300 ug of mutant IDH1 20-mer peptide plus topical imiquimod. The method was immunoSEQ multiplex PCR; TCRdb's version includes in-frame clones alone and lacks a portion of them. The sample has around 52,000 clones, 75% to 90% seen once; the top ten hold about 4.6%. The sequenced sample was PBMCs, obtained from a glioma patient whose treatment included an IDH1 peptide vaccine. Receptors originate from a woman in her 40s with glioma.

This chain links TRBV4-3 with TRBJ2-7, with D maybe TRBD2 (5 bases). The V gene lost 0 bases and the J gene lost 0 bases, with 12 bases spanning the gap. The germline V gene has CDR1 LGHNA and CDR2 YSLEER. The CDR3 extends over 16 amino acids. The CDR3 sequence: CASSQEPAGASYEQYF. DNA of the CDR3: TGCGCCAGCAGCCAAGAACCGGCGGGTGCCTCCTACGAGCAGTACTTC.

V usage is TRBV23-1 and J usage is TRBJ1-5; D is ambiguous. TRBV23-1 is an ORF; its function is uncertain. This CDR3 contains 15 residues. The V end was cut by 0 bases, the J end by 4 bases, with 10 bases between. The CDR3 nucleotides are TGCGCCAGCAGTCAATCCGGGGTTTTGAATCAGCCCCAGCATTTT. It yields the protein CASSQSGVLNQPQHF.

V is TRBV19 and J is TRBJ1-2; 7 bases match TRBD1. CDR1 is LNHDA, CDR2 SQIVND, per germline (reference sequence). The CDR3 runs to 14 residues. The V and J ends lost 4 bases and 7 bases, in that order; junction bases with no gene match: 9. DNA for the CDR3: TGTGCCAGTAGTACGATCCAGACAGGGCGTGGCTACACCTTC. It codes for CASSTIQTGRGYTF.

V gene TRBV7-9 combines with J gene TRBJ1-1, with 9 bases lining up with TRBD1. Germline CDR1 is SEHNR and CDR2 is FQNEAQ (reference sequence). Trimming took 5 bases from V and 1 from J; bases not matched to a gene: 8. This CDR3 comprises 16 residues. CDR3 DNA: TGTGCCAGCAGCCCGCGGGACAGGGTGTCGAACACTGAAGCTTTCTTT. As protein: CASSPRDRVSNTEAFF.

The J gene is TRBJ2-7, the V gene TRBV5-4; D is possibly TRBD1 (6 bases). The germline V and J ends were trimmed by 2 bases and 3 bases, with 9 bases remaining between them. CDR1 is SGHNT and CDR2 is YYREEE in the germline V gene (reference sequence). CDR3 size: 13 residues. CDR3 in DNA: TGTGCCAGCAGCTTTCAGGGGTACTACGAGCAGTACTTC. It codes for CASSFQGYYEQYF.

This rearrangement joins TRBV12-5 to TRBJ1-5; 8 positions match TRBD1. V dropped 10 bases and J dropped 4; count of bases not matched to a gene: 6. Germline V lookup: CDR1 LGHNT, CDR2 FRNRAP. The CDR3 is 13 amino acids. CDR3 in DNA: TGTGCTACCTTCGGACAGGGTAATCAGCCCCAGCATTTT. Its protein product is CATFGQGNQPQHF.

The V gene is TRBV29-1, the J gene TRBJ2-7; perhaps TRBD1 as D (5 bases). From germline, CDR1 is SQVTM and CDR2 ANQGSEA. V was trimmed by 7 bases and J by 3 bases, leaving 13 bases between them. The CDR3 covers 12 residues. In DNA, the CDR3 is TGCAGCGCCGGACATAGTGTCTACGAGCAGTACTTC. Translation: CSAGHSVYEQYF.

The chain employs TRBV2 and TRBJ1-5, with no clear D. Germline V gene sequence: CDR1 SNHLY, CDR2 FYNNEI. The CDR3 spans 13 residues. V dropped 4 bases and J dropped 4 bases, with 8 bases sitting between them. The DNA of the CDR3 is TGTGCCAGCAGTGTTTTTAGAAATCAGCCCCAGCATTTT. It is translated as CASSVFRNQPQHF.

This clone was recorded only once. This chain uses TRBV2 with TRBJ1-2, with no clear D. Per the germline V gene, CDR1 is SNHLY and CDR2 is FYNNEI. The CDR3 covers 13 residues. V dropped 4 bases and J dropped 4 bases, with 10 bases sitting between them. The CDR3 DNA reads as TGTGCCAGCAGTGGCGAGGGAGGCTATGGCTACACCTTC. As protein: CASSGEGGYGYTF. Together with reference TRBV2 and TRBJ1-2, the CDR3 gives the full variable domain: EPEVTQTPSHQVTQMGQEVILRCVPISNHLYFYWYRQILGQKVEFLVSFYNNEISEKSEIFDDQFSVERPDGSNFTLKIRSTKLEDSAMYFCASSGEGGYGYTFGSGTRLTVV.

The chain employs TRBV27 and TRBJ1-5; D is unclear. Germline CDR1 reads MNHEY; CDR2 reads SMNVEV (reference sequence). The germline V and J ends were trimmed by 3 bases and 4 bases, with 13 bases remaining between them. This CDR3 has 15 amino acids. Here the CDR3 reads CASSFHGESNQPQHF. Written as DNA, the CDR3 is TGTGCCAGCAGTTTTCATGGGGAATCGAATCAGCCCCAGCATTTT.

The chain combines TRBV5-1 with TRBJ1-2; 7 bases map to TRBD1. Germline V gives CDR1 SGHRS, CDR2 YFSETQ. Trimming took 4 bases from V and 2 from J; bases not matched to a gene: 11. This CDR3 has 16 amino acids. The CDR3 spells CASSQNPRDRNYGYTF. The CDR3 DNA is TGCGCCAGCAGCCAGAACCCCCGGGACAGAAACTATGGCTACACCTTC.